Described below is a single TCR beta chain sequence and its context. Its antigen is not known. The assay was immunoSEQ multiplex PCR, and TCRdb's table has in-frame clones only and misses some. The sample has 150,000 to 200,000 clones, about 91% seen once. This entry comes from a study of T cell responses to AZD1222 COVID-19 vaccine. The CDR3 runs to 11 residues. Trimming removed 4 bases at V and 3 bases at J, with 4 bases between. Germline CDR1 reads ENHRY; CDR2 reads SYGVKD. Overall study results and limits: Only a handful of AZD1222 recipients, roughly six in all, had baseline seropositivity. Spike was spanned by vaccine-associated CD4 TCRs, which were dominant at 160-218 and 743-854. Repertoire samples came only from after the peak T cell response.

The receptor was derived from an adult who received the AZD1222 COVID-19 vaccine. J is TRBJ2-7 and V is TRBV10-3; no clear D gene. Sequences were derived from peripheral blood, sampled 28 days after the second AZD1222 dose. As DNA, the CDR3 is TGTGCCATCAGTGGCCGCTACGAGCAGTACTTC. Translating it yields CAISGRYEQYF.